Below are 22 T cell receptor beta chains sequenced from a single sample in a study of blood T cell repertoires in COVID-19. Sequencing was performed with immunoSEQ multiplex PCR; in TCRdb, only in-frame clones are kept and a portion is missing. The repertoire holds over 150,000 clones, with approximately 85% as singletons. The sequenced material came from peripheral blood. These receptors were obtained from a man aged 60-69 years with COVID-19, enrolled during active disease.

This CDR3 reads CASSQDKGPGRRNTEAFF. The DNA for the CDR3 is TGTGCCAGCAGCCAAGATAAGGGGCCAGGGAGGAGGAACACTGAAGCTTTCTTT. The rearrangement joins TRBV14 to TRBJ1-1; maybe TRBD1 (5 bases). Germline loops: CDR1 SGHDN, CDR2 FVKESK. V lost 0 bases and J 1 base, leaving 18 bases between the germline ends. The length of the CDR3 is 18 residues. The variable domain in full, completed from reference TRBV14 and TRBJ1-1, reads EAGVTQFPSHSVIEKGQTVTLRCDPISGHDNLYWYRRVMGKEIKFLLHFVKESKQDESGMPNNRFLAERTGGTYSTLKVQPAELEDSGVYFCASSQDKGPGRRNTEAFFGQGTRLTVV.

This clone was counted a few times. CDR3 sequence (DNA): TGTGCCAGCAGGGACGACAGGGATCGCCTGTTTTTT. Residues: CASRDDRDRLFF. The rearrangement joins TRBV6-5 to TRBJ1-4; TRBD1 matches at 7 bases. The CDR3 length is 12 residues. Trimming cost V 6 bases and J 14 bases; bases outside gene matches: 9. CDR1 and CDR2 (germline): MNHEY, SVGAGI.

A few counts support this clone. The rearrangement uses TRBV28 and TRBJ2-4; no definite D call. In germline, CDR1 is MDHEN, CDR2 SYDVKM. The germline V and J ends were trimmed by 6 bases and 2 bases, with 8 bases remaining between them. The length of the CDR3 is 13 residues. The CDR3 region is CASREWTKNIQYF. DNA of the CDR3: TGTGCCAGCAGGGAGTGGACCAAAAACATTCAGTACTTC.

This clone was observed once. The chain combines TRBV4-3 with TRBJ1-5; D call uncertain. This CDR3 has 13 amino acids. The V end lost 4 bases, the J end lost 9 bases, and 13 bases lay between the germline ends. The V gene's germline CDR1 is LGHNA and CDR2 YSLEER. In DNA form, the CDR3 reads TGCGCCAGCAGCCCTCGGGTAGCGGGGCCCCAGCATTTT. Translating it yields CASSPRVAGPQHF.

This clone was detected once. CDR3 coding DNA: TGTGCCAGCAGCATTCGGGAGTCCGTCCGGGAGCTGTTTTTT. Its protein product is CASSIRESVRELFF. The chain carries TRBV5-6 and TRBJ2-2; a weak D match, TRBD2 (6 bases). CDR3 length: 14 residues. Trimming shortened V by 4 bases and J by 9 bases, and 16 bases separated the two germline ends. Germline V CDR1 and CDR2: SGHDT, YYEEEE. The full variable domain, completed using reference TRBV5-6 and TRBJ2-2, is DAGVTQSPTHLIKTRGQQVTLRCSPKSGHDTVSWYQQALGQGPQFIFQYYEEEERQRGNFPDRFSGHQFPNYSSELNVNALLLGDSALYLCASSIRESVRELFFGEGSRLTVL.

The V call is TRBV27, the J call TRBJ2-3; D is possibly TRBD2 (6 bases). Germline CDR1 and CDR2: MNHEY and SMNVEV (reference sequence). The CDR3 spans 15 residues. The V gene lost 3 bases and the J gene lost 2 bases, with 12 bases spanning the gap. In DNA, the CDR3 is TGTGCCAGCAGTTTTCGGCGGGGACCCACAGATACGCAGTATTTT. Translation: CASSFRRGPTDTQYF.

This sequence joins TRBV12-3 or TRBV12-4 and TRBJ1-5; D gene unclear. V lost 5 bases and J lost 4, with 9 bases in between. This CDR3 is 13 amino acids long. The CDR3 region is CASSEGGNQPQHF. The CDR3 nucleotides read TGTGCCAGCAGTGAGGGTGGGAATCAGCCCCAGCATTTT.

V usage is TRBV28 and J usage is TRBJ1-3; no reliable D call. Trimming stripped 8 bases from V and 0 bases from J, with 14 bases between. The CDR3 contains 15 residues. Germline CDR1 reads MDHEN; CDR2 reads SYDVKM. The CDR3 loop is CASGLEGVSGNTIYF. For the CDR3, the DNA is TGTGCCAGCGGGCTGGAGGGCGTCTCTGGAAACACCATATATTTT. The complete variable domain, with remaining parts taken from reference TRBV28 and TRBJ1-3, reads DVKVTQSSRYLVKRTGEKVFLECVQDMDHENMFWYRQDPGLGLRLIYFSYDVKMKEKGDIPEGYSVSREKKERFSLILESASTNQTSMYLCASGLEGVSGNTIYFGEGSWLTVV.

This clone was observed a single time. The gene calls are TRBV5-1 and TRBJ2-5; 8 bases are a match to TRBD2. V lost 3 bases to trimming and J lost 6 bases; unmatched junction nucleotides: 10. The CDR3 extends over 15 amino acids. CDR1 is SGHRS, CDR2 YFSETQ, per germline. This chain's CDR3 is CASSSGGGSGKTQYF. Here the CDR3 DNA reads TGCGCCAGCAGCTCCGGGGGGGGCAGTGGAAAGACCCAGTACTTC.

This clone has a handful of counts. The chain employs TRBV19 and TRBJ1-2; no definite D call. CDR1 LNHDA and CDR2 SQIVND come from the germline V gene (reference sequence). V was shortened by 10 bases and J by 0 bases, with 24 bases between the two germline ends. CDR3 size: 17 residues. The CDR3 coding sequence is TGTGCCACCATCGATCGGGGTGACCTCAAAACTAACTATGGCTACACCTTC. Translation: CATIDRGDLKTNYGYTF.

The chain employs TRBV6-5 and TRBJ2-5; D is unclear. Germline V lookup: CDR1 MNHEY, CDR2 SVGAGI. The CDR3 loop spans 13 amino acids. The V and J ends lost 4 bases and 5 bases respectively, with 11 bases between them. CDR3 protein: CASSLVSFETQYF. The CDR3 DNA reads TGTGCCAGCAGTTTAGTGTCGTTCGAGACCCAGTACTTC.

The chain couples TRBV30 to TRBJ1-3, with D possibly being TRBD1 (5 bases). V lost 1 base and J 7 bases, leaving 5 bases between the germline ends. The CDR3 extends over 11 amino acids. From germline, CDR1 is GTSNPN and CDR2 SVGIG (reference sequence). The CDR3 spells CAWSEGNTIYF. CDR3 nucleotide sequence: TGTGCCTGGAGTGAGGGGAACACCATATATTTT.

The rearrangement links TRBV27 to TRBJ2-1; TRBD1 matches at 7 bases. Germline CDR1 and CDR2: MNHEY and SMNVEV (reference sequence). Trimming took 7 bases from V and 3 from J; bases not matched to a gene: 12. The CDR3 length is 16 residues. In DNA, the CDR3 is TGTGCCAGCAATCCATCGAGTCACAGGGGCTACAATGAGCAGTTCTTC. It translates to CASNPSSHRGYNEQFF.

The CDR3 loop reads CASTVSGIQETQYF. CDR3 coding DNA: TGTGCCAGTACCGTTAGCGGGATCCAAGAGACCCAGTACTTC. This chain joins TRBV19 and TRBJ2-5; 8 bases align to TRBD2. This CDR3 contains 14 residues. V gave up 7 bases and J gave up 1 base; unmatched junction bases: 5. The germline gives CDR1 LNHDA, CDR2 SQIVND (reference sequence).

CDR3 sequence reads: CASSSTLFRETQYF. CDR3 nucleotide sequence: TGTGCCAGCTCATCTACCTTATTCAGGGAGACCCAGTACTTC. The chain recombines TRBV18 with TRBJ2-5, with D unclear. This CDR3 spans 14 amino acids. V was clipped by 5 bases and J by 5 bases, with 15 bases between them. CDR1 and CDR2 (germline): KGHSH, LQKENI.

On this clone itself: This sample also contains other DNA sequences that code for the same CDR3. The rearrangement links TRBV9 to TRBJ1-2, with TRBD1 as a possible D gene (5 bases). Per germline, CDR1 SGDLS and CDR2 YYNGEE. This CDR3 spans 12 amino acids. V lost 6 bases and J 8 bases, leaving 14 bases between the germline ends. In nucleotides, the CDR3 is TGTGCCAGCATCGGGGGAGGGAGAGGCTACACCTTC. Translating it yields CASIGGGRGYTF.

About this clone itself: Sequence at one end of the junction differs from germline and may be a read error. The chain is built from TRBV7-2 and TRBJ2-5, with D possibly matching TRBD2 (5 bases). Per the germline V gene, CDR1 is SGHTA and CDR2 is FQGNSA. The CDR3 extends over 15 amino acids. DNA for the CDR3: TGTGCCAGCAACTTAGGGAGCGCGGCGGTGGAGACCCAGTACTTC. Protein product: CASNLGSAAVETQYF.

This chain uses TRBV24-1 with TRBJ2-1; no firm D call. There are 12 residues in the CDR3. The V end was cut by 3 bases, the J end by 12 bases, with 11 bases between. In germline, CDR1 is KGHDR, CDR2 SFDVKD. The CDR3 DNA is TGTGCCACCAGTGATGGCACTTCGGGGCAGTTCTTC. This gives the protein CATSDGTSGQFF.

The rearrangement links TRBV29-1 to TRBJ2-1; TRBD1 matches 7 bases. The germline gives CDR1 SQVTM, CDR2 ANQGSEA. With 7 bases clipped from V and 15 bases from J, the junction kept 15 bases outside the gene matches. The CDR3 runs 12 residues. The CDR3 region is CSAVREGAGLFF. In nucleotides, the CDR3 is TGCAGCGCGGTGAGAGAGGGGGCAGGGTTGTTCTTC.

V gene TRBV3-1 (or the pseudogene TRBV3-2) combines with J gene TRBJ1-2, with TRBD1 matching over 7 bases. This CDR3 spans 13 amino acids. J was trimmed by 5 bases and V by 4 bases; bases with no gene match: 4. Germline loops: CDR1 LGHDT, CDR2 YNNKEL (reference sequence). The CDR3 region is CASSPGGWYGYTF. CDR3 in DNA: TGTGCCAGCAGCCCAGGGGGGTGGTATGGCTACACCTTC.

Written as DNA, the CDR3 is TGTGCCAGCAGTTATTGGGAGGATACGCAGTATTTT. This encodes CASSYWEDTQYF. This chain links TRBV6-6 with TRBJ2-3, with a tentative D call TRBD2 (5 bases). V gave up 3 bases and J gave up 6 bases, with 7 bases separating them. This CDR3 comprises 12 residues. Germline CDR1 and CDR2: MNHNY and SVGAGI (reference sequence).

The rearrangement joins TRBV4-1 to TRBJ2-1, with 8 bases identical to TRBD2. The V segment lost 4 bases and the J segment 4 bases; nucleotides outside the gene matches: 6. Germline-derived CDR1 and CDR2 are MGHRA and YSYEKL. The length of the CDR3 is 15 residues. The CDR3 DNA is TGCGCCAGCAGCCCGCTAGCGGGCGGATACAATGAGCAGTTCTTC. Amino acids: CASSPLAGGYNEQFF.